The sequence of this T cell receptor (beta chain) was determined in a study of tumor and adjacent non-tumor tissue in lung cancer. About the study: The cohort had around twelve adenocarcinoma, a couple of squamous cell and 1 small cell patients. On average, productive TCRbeta reads reached roughly 4.2 million per sample. Study-wide results and caveats: Tumor tissue had significantly higher TCR diversity than normal lung. Normal lung showed higher cumulative top 100 clone frequency than tumor.

This sample's RNA came from whole unsorted tissue. This CDR3 is built from 15 residues. CDR1 and CDR2 from the germline V gene are MNHEY and SVGEGT. Worth noting for this clonotype: The antigen remains undetermined. The junction shows a germline mismatch at one end, possibly a read error.

A modified ARM-PCR protocol with three rounds of nested PCR amplified TCRbeta. MiXCR, run by TCRdb on the multiplex PCR reads, gives a single entry per CDR3 protein. The data contain over 85,000 distinct CDR3 sequences, around 82% of them singletons. The TCR was taken from a man in his sixties or seventies with non-small cell lung cancer. The rearrangement links TRBV6-2 or TRBV6-3 to TRBJ2-1, with D perhaps TRBD1 or TRBD2 (5 bases each). The specimen was lung tumor tissue. The CDR3 loop reads CTGSPGLGNTNEQFF. As DNA, the CDR3 is TGTACCGGCAGTCCGGGGCTAGGCAATACCAATGAGCAGTTCTTT.